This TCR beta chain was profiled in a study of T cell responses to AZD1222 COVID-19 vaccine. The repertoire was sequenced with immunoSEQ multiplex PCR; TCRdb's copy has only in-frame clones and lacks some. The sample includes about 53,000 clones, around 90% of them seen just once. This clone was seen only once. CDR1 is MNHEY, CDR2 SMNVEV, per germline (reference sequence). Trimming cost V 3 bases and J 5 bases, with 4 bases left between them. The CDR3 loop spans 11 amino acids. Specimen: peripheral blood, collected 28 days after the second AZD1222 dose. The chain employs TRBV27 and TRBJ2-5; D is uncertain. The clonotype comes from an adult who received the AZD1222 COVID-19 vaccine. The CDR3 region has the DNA TGTGCCAGCAGTTTTAGGGAGACCCAGTACTTC. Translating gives CASSFRETQYF.